This T cell receptor (beta chain) was found in a study of T cells in Graves' hyperthyroidism and ophthalmopathy. Each diagnosis drew on symptoms, thyroxine, TRAb, thyroid ultrasound and orbital computed tomography findings. Blood sampling occurred at first hyperthyroidism diagnosis, ahead of any ophthalmopathy symptoms. The CDR3 runs 13 residues. Trimming at V came to 3 bases and at J to 10 bases, leaving 5 bases not matched to a gene. Looked up from germline, CDR1 is SGHTA and CDR2 is FQGTGA. What was amplified from RNA transcripts were TCR beta CDR3 regions. Researchers ran a first-round RT-PCR on the TCR CDR3 using the HTBI primer set. From the multiplex PCR reads, TCRdb called clonotypes with MiXCR, one entry per CDR3 protein. The repertoire holds about 300,000 distinct CDR3 sequences, with less than 30% as singletons. This clonotype was recorded a few times.

The specimen was blood. The receptor was isolated from a man aged 40-55 years with Graves' hyperthyroidism that later progressed to Graves' ophthalmopathy. V and J are TRBV7-3 and TRBJ2-5, with 10 bases aligning to TRBD2. The CDR3 spells CASSFTSGTYQYF. CDR3 in DNA: TGTGCCAGCAGCTTTACTAGCGGGACTTACCAGTACTTC. Combining the CDR3 with reference TRBV7-3 and TRBJ2-5 gives the whole variable domain GAGVSQTPSNKVTEKGKYVELRCDPISGHTALYWYRQSLGQGPEFLIYFQGTGAADDSGLPNDRFFAVRPEGSVSTLKIQRTERGDSAVYLCASSFTSGTYQYFGPGTRLLVL.